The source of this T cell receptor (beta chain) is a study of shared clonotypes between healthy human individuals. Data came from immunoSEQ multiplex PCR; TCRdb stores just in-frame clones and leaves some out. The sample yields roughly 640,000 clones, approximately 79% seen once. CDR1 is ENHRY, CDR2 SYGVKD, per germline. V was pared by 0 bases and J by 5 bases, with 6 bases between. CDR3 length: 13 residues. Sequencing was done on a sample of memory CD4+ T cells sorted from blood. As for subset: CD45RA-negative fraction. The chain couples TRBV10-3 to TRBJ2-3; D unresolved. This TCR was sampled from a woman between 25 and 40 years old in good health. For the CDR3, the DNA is TGTGCCATCAGTGAGTCGCGCGGAGATACGCAGTATTTT. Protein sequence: CAISESRGDTQYF.